This entry lists 17 T cell receptor beta chains sequenced from one sample in a study of T-cell reconstitution after alpha-beta-depleted transplantation in children. For TCRbeta, the library was prepared with unique molecular identifiers. From the PCR reads, TCRdb called clonotypes with MiXCR, one entry per CDR3 protein. The data show more than 200,000 distinct CDR3 sequences, with over 20% seen just once and roughly 2.6% held by the top ten. The sequences come from PBMCs, collected before TCRalphabeta/CD19-depleted stem cell transplant. The receptors here all came from a girl aged 2-10 years with Fanconi anemia, due to receive a stem cell transplant.

The chain is built from TRBV20-1 and TRBJ1-5; D possibly corresponds to TRBD1 (5 bases). Germline V lookup: CDR1 DFQATT, CDR2 SNEGSKA (reference sequence). Trimming shortened V by 0 bases and J by 5 bases, and 11 bases separated the two germline ends. The CDR3 loop spans 14 amino acids. The CDR3 DNA follows: TGCAGTGCTAGAGACCTCAGGGTGCATCAGCCCCAGCATTTT. Translated: CSARDLRVHQPQHF.

This clonotype has at least ten counts. The chain employs TRBV27 and TRBJ2-7, with 7 bases lining up with TRBD2. This CDR3 has 13 residues. V shed 2 bases, J shed 3 bases, and the junction held 1 base outside the gene matches. CDR1 is MNHEY and CDR2 is SMNVEV in the germline V gene (reference sequence). DNA for the CDR3: TGTGCCAGCAGTTTACGGGGGGTCTACGAGCAGTACTTC. Translated: CASSLRGVYEQYF.

This clonotype was counted many times. J is TRBJ1-1 and V is TRBV20-1; D uncertain. Germline assignment: CDR1 DFQATT and CDR2 SNEGSKA (reference sequence). Trimming left V 6 bases short and J 5 bases short, with 13 bases between. The CDR3 consists of 12 residues. The CDR3: CSALRGFTEAFF. CDR3 bases: TGCAGTGCACTCCGCGGGTTTACTGAAGCTTTCTTT.

This clonotype was detected ten times or more. This chain joins TRBV29-1 and TRBJ2-5, with TRBD1 matching over 9 bases. The V gene end was trimmed by 4 bases and the J gene end by 2 bases; junction bases not matched to a gene: 2. Germline V gene lookup returns CDR1 SQVTM and CDR2 ANQGSEA. The length of the CDR3 is 13 residues. Here the CDR3 reads CSVGDRGQETQYF. CDR3 sequence (DNA): TGCAGCGTTGGCGACAGGGGGCAAGAGACCCAGTACTTC.

As to this clonotype: A much larger clone is a single base away; this may be a read error. The chain recombines TRBV25-1 with TRBJ1-1; D is perhaps TRBD1 (5 bases). Germline-derived CDR1 and CDR2 are MGHDK and SYGVNS. The V and J ends lost 3 bases and 3 bases respectively, with 5 bases between them. CDR3 size: 12 residues. The chain's CDR3 is CASSDRDTEAFF. CDR3 coding DNA: TGTGCCAGCAGTGACAGGGACACTGAAGCTTTCTTT.

This clonotype has at least ten counts. This chain links TRBV7-2 with TRBJ2-3, with 11 bases lining up with TRBD2. V was clipped by 1 base and J by 0 bases; unmatched bases: 3. This CDR3 has 17 residues. Germline V gene sequence: CDR1 SGHTA, CDR2 FQGNSA. The CDR3 region is CASSLVGLAASTDTQYF. The DNA for the CDR3 is TGTGCCAGCAGCTTAGTGGGACTAGCGGCTAGCACAGATACGCAGTATTTT.

V is TRBV5-5 and J is TRBJ1-3; D may be TRBD1 (5 bases). The CDR3 covers 17 residues. CDR1 and CDR2 from the germline V gene are SGHKS and YYEKEE (reference sequence). V gave up 7 bases and J gave up 1 base, with 21 bases separating them. In DNA form, the CDR3 reads TGTGCCAGCGCTATGGGTGCGACAGTCCTTTCTGGAAACACCATATATTTT. Encoded protein: CASAMGATVLSGNTIYF.

This clonotype appeared many times. J is TRBJ2-2 and V is TRBV7-3; 7 positions match TRBD2. CDR3 size: 15 residues. Germline CDR1 and CDR2: SGHTA and FQGTGA. Trimming cost V 1 base and J 1 base; bases outside gene matches: 0. CDR3 coding DNA: TGTGCCAGCAGCTTAAGGGGGGGGAACACCGGGGAGCTGTTTTTT. It translates to CASSLRGGNTGELFF.

This clonotype has ten or more counts. The chain has TRBV4-2 and TRBJ1-1; TRBD1 agrees at 9 bases. V was pared by 3 bases and J by 5 bases, with 7 bases of the junction left unmatched. Germline assignment: CDR1 LGHNA and CDR2 YNFKEQ. This CDR3 has 15 residues. The DNA of the CDR3 is TGTGCCAGCAGCCACTCACCGACAGGGGGTACTGAAGCTTTCTTT. Protein: CASSHSPTGGTEAFF.

This clonotype was seen ten or more times. The V call is TRBV27, the J call TRBJ2-5; the match to TRBD2 covers 7 bases. The V and J ends lost 5 bases and 7 bases, in that order; junction bases with no gene match: 10. CDR1 and CDR2 from the germline V gene are MNHEY and SMNVEV (reference sequence). This CDR3 comprises 14 residues. The CDR3 sequence: CASSRGGEEVTQYF. CDR3 DNA sequence: TGTGCCAGCAGTAGGGGAGGGGAGGAGGTGACCCAGTACTTC.

This clonotype was observed a handful of times. The chain is built from TRBV6-1 and TRBJ1-1, with no clear D. Germline V gives CDR1 MNHNS, CDR2 SASEGT. The CDR3 extends over 12 amino acids. Trimming left V 0 bases short and J 8 bases short, with 7 bases between. The CDR3 here is CASSEALPEAFF. The CDR3 DNA is TGTGCCAGCAGTGAAGCGCTTCCCGAAGCTTTCTTT.

This clonotype was seen repeatedly, ten times or more. This chain uses TRBV7-2 with TRBJ2-1; 7 nucleotides align to TRBD2. V trimming: 3 bases; J trimming: 2 bases; junction bases outside the gene matches: 4. The CDR3 spans 15 residues. Germline CDR1 SGHTA, CDR2 FQGNSA. In nucleotides, the CDR3 is TGTGCCAGCAGCTTCGGCGGGGGTCCCTACAATGAGCAGTTCTTC. Translating it yields CASSFGGGPYNEQFF. Filled out from reference TRBV7-2 and TRBJ2-1, the complete variable domain reads GAGVSQSPSNKVTEKGKDVELRCDPISGHTALYWYRQSLGQGLEFLIYFQGNSAPDKSGLPSDRFSAERTGGSVSTLTIQRTQQEDSAVYLCASSFGGGPYNEQFFGPGTRLTVL.

The chain employs TRBV28 and TRBJ2-5; weak D call: TRBD2 (6 bases). The CDR3 has 14 amino acids. Germline V lookup: CDR1 MDHEN, CDR2 SYDVKM. The V end lost 5 bases, the J end lost 3 bases, and 13 bases lay between the germline ends. DNA of the CDR3: TGTGCCAGCAGTGTATTTCCGGGAGAAGAGACCCAGTACTTC. It specifies CASSVFPGEETQYF.

This clonotype has a count of ten or more. The rearrangement joins TRBV10-2 to TRBJ2-1, with 10 positions matching TRBD1. The CDR3 loop spans 15 amino acids. Germline-derived CDR1 and CDR2 are WSHSY and SAAADI. With V trimmed by 3 bases and J by 8 bases, 7 bases remained unmatched. The CDR3 is CASSESRDRGDEQFF. The CDR3 nucleotides are TGCGCCAGCAGTGAATCCCGGGACAGGGGAGATGAGCAGTTCTTC.

This clonotype was counted a few times. This sequence joins TRBV27 and TRBJ2-7; D gene uncertain. The CDR3 spans 14 residues. V lost 2 bases to trimming and J lost 2 bases, with 10 bases between them. Germline V gene data show CDR1 as MNHEY and CDR2 as SMNVEV (reference sequence). The CDR3 here is CASSLARQTYEQYF. CDR3 sequence (DNA): TGTGCCAGCAGTTTAGCGAGGCAGACCTACGAGCAGTACTTC.

This clonotype was found many times. The CDR3, as DNA: TGCAGCGTTGTGACTACGTCTGGGGCCAACGTCCTGACTTTC. Its protein is CSVVTTSGANVLTF. The chain couples TRBV29-1 to TRBJ2-6; possible D gene TRBD2, 5 bases. The CDR3 consists of 14 residues. Germline values: CDR1 SQVTM, CDR2 ANQGSEA. Trimming took 4 bases from V and 1 from J, leaving 8 bases between them.

The genes are TRBV18 and TRBJ2-2, with 10 bases that match TRBD1. The CDR3 runs to 15 residues. Trimming at V came to 8 bases and at J to 3 bases, leaving 6 bases not matched to a gene. Per germline, CDR1 KGHSH and CDR2 LQKENI. CDR3: CASLTGTGDTGELFF. The CDR3 DNA reads as TGTGCCAGCCTGACCGGGACAGGGGACACCGGGGAGCTGTTTTTT.